The next 5 T cell receptor beta chains were all read from a single sample in a study of T cells in severe cutaneous drug reactions. The patients sequenced had a carbamazepine-induced Stevens-Johnson syndrome or toxic epidermal necrolysis reaction. TCR subtype-specific primers in iRepertoire multiplex PCR prepared libraries for bulk and single-cell sequencing. TCRdb re-called the multiplex PCR reads, yielding one record per CDR3 amino acid sequence without DNA. The sample features 10,000 or so distinct CDR3 sequences, with around a fifth in its top ten. Sequencing was performed on cells from a skin blister. The source of these receptors is a human donor with Stevens-Johnson syndrome, a severe cutaneous drug reaction.

The genes are TRBV29-1 and TRBJ2-7; the D call of TRBD2 rests on TCRdb alone, since no DNA is present to check it. The V gene's germline CDR1 is SQVTM and CDR2 ANQGSEA. CDR3 length: 13 amino acids. CDR3 residues: CSVSAGTAYEQYF.

The chain recombines TRBV29-1 with TRBJ1-1. CDR3 length equals 12 residues. Looked up from germline, CDR1 is SQVTM and CDR2 is ANQGSEA. This chain's CDR3 is CSVGGLYTEAFF. The entire variable domain, with the rest obtained from reference TRBV29-1 and TRBJ1-1, is as follows: SAVISQKPSRDICQRGTSLTIQCQVDSQVTMMFWYRQQPGQSLTLIATANQGSEATYESGFVIDKFPISRPNLTFSTLTVSNMSPEDSSIYLCSVGGLYTEAFFGQGTRLTVV.

The J gene is TRBJ2-7, the V gene TRBV29-1; the D call from TCRdb, TRBD2, cannot be confirmed without DNA. The CDR3 totals 17 residues. Germline loops: CDR1 SQVTM, CDR2 ANQGSEA. CDR3: CSVGVGAGDFGSYEQYF.

This clonotype is deemed medium-sized (0.01 to 0.1%) by its frequency. The V call is TRBV28, the J call TRBJ1-5; checking the TCRdb D call of TRBD1 is not possible without DNA. This CDR3 comprises 14 residues. Germline lookup yields CDR1 MDHEN and CDR2 SYDVKM. The CDR3 loop is CASSSQGYNQPQHF.

This rearrangement joins TRBV29-1 to TRBJ1-3; absent DNA, TCRdb's TRBD1 call cannot be checked. The CDR3 contains 13 residues. CDR1 SQVTM and CDR2 ANQGSEA come from the germline V gene. CDR3 region: CSVVTGVRDTIYF.